This T cell receptor (beta chain) stems from a study of blood T cell repertoires in COVID-19. Using immunoSEQ multiplex PCR, the repertoire was profiled, and TCRdb retains in-frame clones only, with some absent. The sample has around 130,000 clones; more than 90% are singletons. V dropped 5 bases and J dropped 8 bases, with 15 bases sitting between them. Germline V gene lookup returns CDR1 SNHLY and CDR2 FYNNEI. The CDR3 consists of 14 residues. The chain employs TRBV2 and TRBJ1-4; possible D gene TRBD1, 6 bases. This clonotype originated in a man in his fifties or sixties with active COVID-19. The material sequenced was peripheral blood. This CDR3 is CASSLQGVHEKLFF. The DNA for the CDR3 is TGTGCCAGCAGTCTACAGGGAGTACACGAAAAACTGTTTTTT.